The rows below give T cell receptor beta chains drawn from one sample of a study of T cell changes during pregnancy in multiple sclerosis. Assay used: immunoSEQ multiplex PCR; TCRdb lists only in-frame clones, some missing. The profile shows fewer than 90,000 clones, about 94% of them singletons. The specimen was peripheral blood, collected after pregnancy. All receptors come from a female donor in good health, enrolled as a control in a pregnancy study. CDR3s include the opening cysteine and the closing phenylalanine or tryptophan. A D gene is named only where the DNA matches it firmly. Clone size is given for some rows only: seen once, a few or many times, or a class if the clone is expanded.

TRBD1	15	NA	TRBV4-1	TRBJ1-1	TGCGCCAGCAGCCACCGAACAGGGGACGACACTGAAGCTTTCTTT	CASSHRTGDDTEAFF
TRBD1	15	once	TRBV6-1	TRBJ2-2	TGTGCCAGCAGCACCAGACAGGGGCGCACCGGGGAGCTGTTTTTT	CASSTRQGRTGELFF
NA	15	NA	TRBV18	TRBJ1-1	TGTGCCAGCTCACCGTGGGCAAACATGAACACTGAAGCTTTCTTT	CASSPWANMNTEAFF
NA	13	NA	TRBV28	TRBJ2-5	TGTGCCAGCAGTTTTCAGGGTCTGGAGACCCAGTACTTC	CASSFQGLETQYF
NA	12	NA	TRBV28	TRBJ2-1	TGTGCCAGCAGTTTGCGGGCCAATGAGCAGTTCTTC	CASSLRANEQFF
TRBD1	14	NA	TRBV2	TRBJ2-7	TGTGCCAGCAGTAAGGACAGGGCGGCCTACGAGCAGTACTTC	CASSKDRAAYEQYF
TRBD2	14	NA	TRBV6-5	TRBJ2-7	TGTGCCAGCAGCAGGACTAGCGCGACCTACGAGCAGTACTTC	CASSRTSATYEQYF
TRBD2	15	NA	TRBV30	TRBJ2-2	TGTGCCTGGACGGGGGCGCGGGAGGACACCGGGGAGCTGTTTTTT	CAWTGAREDTGELFF
TRBD1	15	NA	TRBV4-1	TRBJ2-5	TGCGCCAGCTCCACGGGACAGGGGGAGGGAGAGACCCAGTACTTC	CASSTGQGEGETQYF
TRBD1	14	few	TRBV9	TRBJ1-5	TGTGCCAGCAGCGTTGGGACAGACAATCAGCCCCAGCATTTT	CASSVGTDNQPQHF
TRBD2	16	few	TRBV5-1	TRBJ2-5	TGCGCCAGCAGCTTGGAATCGGGGGGGGTTGGAGAGACCCAGTACTTC	CASSLESGGVGETQYF
TRBD1	19	NA	TRBV5-6	TRBJ2-2	TGTGCCAGCAGCCCCCGGAGGCCCCACAGGGGGCTAGACACCGGGGAGCTGTTTTTT	CASSPRRPHRGLDTGELFF
TRBD1	15	NA	TRBV7-9	TRBJ2-5	TGTGCCAGCAGCCAACGAAAGACAGGGACGGAGACCCAGTACTTC	CASSQRKTGTETQYF
TRBD2	15	NA	TRBV2	TRBJ2-7	TGTGCCAGCAGTGAACGGACTAGAGGTGGTCACGAGCAGTACTTC	CASSERTRGGHEQYF
NA	15	NA	TRBV19	TRBJ1-1	TGTGCCAGTAGTACGTCCTACAGCATGAACACTGAAGCTTTCTTT	CASSTSYSMNTEAFF
NA	14	once	TRBV10-3	TRBJ2-7	TGTGCCATCAGTGCGGACCAAGGGGGCTACGAGCAGTACTTC	CAISADQGGYEQYF